These 6 T cell receptor beta chains originate from one sample sequenced in a study of cytomegalovirus exposure and HLA in healthy donors. 13 Jbeta primers and 60 Vbeta primers were used for the PCR. Here immunoSEQ multiplex PCR was the method, and the copy in TCRdb shows in-frame clones only, minus some. The sample consists of approximately 190,000 clones, approximately 80% of them appearing once. The specimen sequenced was PBMCs. All receptors come from a man in his forties or fifties in good health and CMV-seropositive.

The chain carries TRBV6-1 and TRBJ1-1, with TRBD1 as a possible D gene (6 bases). Germline V gene data show CDR1 as MNHNS and CDR2 as SASEGT. V was pared by 7 bases and J by 3 bases, with 12 bases between. This CDR3 has 13 residues. The CDR3 sequence: CASKKGVDTEAFF. CDR3 DNA sequence: TGTGCCAGCAAAAAGGGGGTGGACACTGAAGCTTTCTTT.

The V gene is TRBV29-1, the J gene TRBJ2-1, with 7 bases fitting TRBD1. Germline V gene sequence: CDR1 SQVTM, CDR2 ANQGSEA. CDR3 length equals 15 residues. Unmatched junction bases numbered 7, after V lost 3 bases and J lost 2 bases. The CDR3 DNA sequence: TGCAGCGTTGACGGGGTGGGGACAGCCTACAATGAGCAGTTCTTC. Its translation: CSVDGVGTAYNEQFF.

The CDR3 protein is CASSSGLAGDTQYF. The CDR3 region has the DNA TGTGCCAGCAGCTCTGGACTAGCGGGAGATACGCAGTATTTT. The rearrangement joins TRBV7-9 to TRBJ2-3, with 11 bases identical to TRBD2. Trimming removed 4 bases from V and 5 bases from J; junction bases left unmatched: 2. Germline V lookup: CDR1 SEHNR, CDR2 FQNEAQ (reference sequence). This CDR3 comprises 14 residues.

This clone appeared a single time. The chain combines TRBV11-3 with TRBJ2-1; TRBD2 might be the D (6 bases). Trimming pared 4 bases from V and 7 bases from J, leaving 11 bases between. This CDR3 has 13 residues. Germline values: CDR1 SGHNT, CDR2 YENEEA. CDR3 protein: CASSSGTGNEQFF. The CDR3 coding sequence is TGTGCCAGCAGCTCCGGGACTGGGAATGAGCAGTTCTTC.

The chain employs TRBV6-5 and TRBJ1-5; 7 positions match TRBD1. This CDR3 has 14 amino acids. The trim removed 8 bases at V and 5 bases at J, leaving 9 bases unmatched. Germline V gene lookup returns CDR1 MNHEY and CDR2 SVGAGI. The CDR3 DNA sequence: TGTGCCAGCGTTTCAGGACAGGTGGATCAGCCCCAGCATTTT. It specifies CASVSGQVDQPQHF.

This clone was seen more than once but under ten times. V usage is TRBV5-1 and J usage is TRBJ1-2, with D uncertain. Per germline, CDR1 SGHRS and CDR2 YFSETQ. The CDR3 totals 15 residues. V was cut by 0 bases and J by 1 base, with 10 bases left in between. The CDR3 region is CASSLESGLNYGYTF. The CDR3 region has the DNA TGCGCCAGCAGCTTGGAGTCAGGACTTAACTATGGCTACACCTTC. The whole variable domain, remainder taken from reference TRBV5-1 and TRBJ1-2, is KAGVTQTPRYLIKTRGQQVTLSCSPISGHRSVSWYQQTPGQGLQFLFEYFSETQRNKGNFPGRFSGRQFSNSRSEMNVSTLELGDSALYLCASSLESGLNYGYTFGSGTRLTVV.